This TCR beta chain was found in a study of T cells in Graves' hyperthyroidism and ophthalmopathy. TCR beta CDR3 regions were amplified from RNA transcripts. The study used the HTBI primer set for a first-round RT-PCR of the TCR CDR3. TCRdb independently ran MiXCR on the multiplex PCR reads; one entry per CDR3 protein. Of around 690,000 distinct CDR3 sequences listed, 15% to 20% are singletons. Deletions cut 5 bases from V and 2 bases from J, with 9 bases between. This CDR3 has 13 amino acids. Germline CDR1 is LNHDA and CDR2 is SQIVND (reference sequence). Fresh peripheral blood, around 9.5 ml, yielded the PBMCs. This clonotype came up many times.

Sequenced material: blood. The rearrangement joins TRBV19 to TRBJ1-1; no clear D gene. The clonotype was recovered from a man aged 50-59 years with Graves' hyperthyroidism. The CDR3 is CASSPQINTEAFF. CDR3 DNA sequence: TGTGCCAGTAGTCCGCAAATAAACACTGAAGCTTTCTTT.